The 20 T cell receptor beta chains listed next were all sequenced from one sample in a study of blood T cell repertoires in COVID-19. Produced via immunoSEQ multiplex PCR; TCRdb's table is partial and in-frame only. The sample has about 78,000 clones; around 88% are singletons. Input material: peripheral blood. These receptors originate from a woman of 80 years or more with active or convalescent COVID-19.

In this sample, this clone is medium-sized. V is TRBV4-3 and J is TRBJ2-2; 7 bases align to TRBD2. Losses at the gene ends were 3 bases for V and 15 bases for J; bases not matched to a gene: 13. Germline V lookup: CDR1 LGHNA, CDR2 YSLEER. The CDR3 sequence is 14 residues long. CDR3 DNA sequence: TGCGCCAGCAGCCAGGAGGGAGGGTCCACCAGAGTGTTTTTT. Amino acids: CASSQEGGSTRVFF.

The V call is TRBV3-1 (or the pseudogene TRBV3-2), the J call TRBJ2-3; possible D gene TRBD2, 7 bases. Germline values: CDR1 LGHDT, CDR2 YNNKEL (reference sequence). Trimming stripped 2 bases from V and 4 bases from J, with 13 bases between. The CDR3 consists of 15 residues. In DNA, the CDR3 is TGTGCCAGCAGCCAAAGAGGGGGGGTCGCAGATACGCAGTATTTT. Its protein is CASSQRGGVADTQYF.

The CDR3 DNA reads as TGTGCCAGCTCAGGCCGGACAGGGCTGTCGGATACGCAGTATTTT. Protein product: CASSGRTGLSDTQYF. J is TRBJ2-3 and V is TRBV18; 8 bases agree with TRBD1. The length of the CDR3 is 15 residues. Germline V gene sequence: CDR1 KGHSH, CDR2 LQKENI. Trimming removed 5 bases from V and 6 bases from J; junction bases left unmatched: 10.

CDR3 nucleotides: TGTGCCAGCAGTGACCGGGACAGGAGCGGTCATGGCTACACCTTC. Protein sequence: CASSDRDRSGHGYTF. The chain couples TRBV2 to TRBJ1-2; TRBD1 aligns across 8 bases. The CDR3 runs 15 residues. The V gene end was trimmed by 3 bases and the J gene end by 6 bases; junction bases not matched to a gene: 9. Per the germline V gene, CDR1 is SNHLY and CDR2 is FYNNEI.

This chain connects TRBV5-6 to TRBJ1-6; 8 nucleotides line up with TRBD1. V lost 4 bases to trimming and J lost 9 bases; unmatched junction nucleotides: 12. The CDR3 has 16 residues. Germline CDR1 reads SGHDT; CDR2 reads YYEEEE. CDR3 nucleotide sequence: TGTGCCAGCAGCGGGACAGGCCCGCTTTTTGGTTCACCCCTCCACTTT. It yields the protein CASSGTGPLFGSPLHF.

The J gene is TRBJ2-7, the V gene TRBV6-2 or TRBV6-3, with TRBD2 identical over 9 bases. The CDR3 is made up of 15 amino acids. J lost 0 bases, V lost 5 bases, and 5 bases had no gene match. Per germline, CDR1 MNHEY and CDR2 SVGEGT. The chain's CDR3 is CASSRLAASSYEQYF. The CDR3 DNA reads as TGTGCCAGCAGTAGACTAGCGGCAAGCTCCTACGAGCAGTACTTC.

This rearrangement joins TRBV2 to TRBJ2-7, with 9 bases that match TRBD1. J gave up 3 bases and V 5 bases, and 2 bases lay outside the gene matches. The CDR3 covers 13 residues. CDR1 is SNHLY, CDR2 FYNNEI, per germline. CDR3 sequence reads: CASSSGQGYEQYF. For the CDR3, the DNA is TGTGCCAGCAGTTCGGGACAGGGCTACGAGCAGTACTTC.

The V and J genes are TRBV29-1 and TRBJ2-5; D gene uncertain. V lost 4 bases and J 5 bases, leaving 11 bases between the germline ends. Germline-derived CDR1 and CDR2 are SQVTM and ANQGSEA. This CDR3 contains 12 residues. CDR3 loop: CSVGSEWETQYF. As DNA, the CDR3 is TGCAGCGTTGGGTCCGAGTGGGAGACCCAGTACTTC.

The chain uses TRBV3-1 (or the pseudogene TRBV3-2) and TRBJ2-7; 9 nucleotides match TRBD2. CDR3 size: 15 residues. Germline V CDR1 and CDR2: LGHDT, YNNKEL (reference sequence). V was pared by 4 bases and J by 7 bases, with 11 bases of the junction left unmatched. The CDR3 region has the DNA TGTGCCAGCAGCCCTAGGGCTAGCGGGGACCGGGAGCAGTACTTC. It yields the protein CASSPRASGDREQYF.

V usage is TRBV28 and J usage is TRBJ2-2, with TRBD1 as a possible D gene (5 bases). The V gene's germline CDR1 is MDHEN and CDR2 SYDVKM. The germline V and J ends were trimmed by 8 bases and 7 bases, with 20 bases remaining between them. This CDR3 comprises 15 residues. DNA for the CDR3: TGTGCCAGCGCACCAAGTAGGGGTCCTGGCGGGGAGCTGTTTTTT. This sequence encodes CASAPSRGPGGELFF. The full variable domain, rest sourced from reference TRBV28 and TRBJ2-2, is DVKVTQSSRYLVKRTGEKVFLECVQDMDHENMFWYRQDPGLGLRLIYFSYDVKMKEKGDIPEGYSVSREKKERFSLILESASTNQTSMYLCASAPSRGPGGELFFGEGSRLTVL.

The chain carries TRBV5-1 and TRBJ2-1, with D maybe TRBD1 (6 bases). Trimming pared 6 bases from V and 4 bases from J, leaving 11 bases between. CDR1 and CDR2 from the germline V gene are SGHRS and YFSETQ. The CDR3 sequence is 13 residues long. CDR3 sequence reads: CASNLQGYNEQFF. The CDR3 nucleotides read TGCGCCAGCAACCTCCAGGGGTACAATGAGCAGTTCTTC.

The chain carries TRBV7-2 and TRBJ2-5; 9 bases agree with TRBD2. V was clipped by 5 bases and J by 5 bases; unmatched bases: 9. The CDR3 covers 15 residues. Per germline, CDR1 SGHTA and CDR2 FQGNSA. The DNA of the CDR3 is TGTGCCAGCAGCCTCGGGCTAGCGGGAAGGGAGACCCAGTACTTC. It translates to CASSLGLAGRETQYF. Full variable domain (outside the CDR3, taken from reference TRBV7-2 and TRBJ2-5): GAGVSQSPSNKVTEKGKDVELRCDPISGHTALYWYRQSLGQGLEFLIYFQGNSAPDKSGLPSDRFSAERTGGSVSTLTIQRTQQEDSAVYLCASSLGLAGRETQYFGPGTRLLVL.

The chain has TRBV4-3 and TRBJ1-3; a possible D gene is TRBD1 (5 bases). The CDR3 totals 15 residues. V gave up 0 bases and J gave up 8 bases, with 14 bases separating them. Germline lookup yields CDR1 LGHNA and CDR2 YSLEER. CDR3 region: CASSQDLSGDYTIYF. In DNA form, the CDR3 reads TGCGCCAGCAGCCAAGATCTTTCGGGGGATTACACCATATATTTT.

V and J are TRBV28 and TRBJ2-5; 7 bases agree with TRBD1. The ends lost 8 bases at V and 1 base at J; junction bases unmatched: 4. The CDR3 is 13 residues long. The V gene's germline CDR1 is MDHEN and CDR2 SYDVKM. CDR3 bases: TGTGCCAGCCGAGGGGGCCCCCAAGAGACCCAGTACTTC. Amino acids: CASRGGPQETQYF.

A single count supports this clone. This chain joins TRBV21-1 and TRBJ1-2; the DNA was not compared with TRBD1, the D call given in the table. TRBV21-1 is a recognized pseudogene. The CDR3 runs to 13 residues. CDR3 DNA sequence: TGTGCCAGCAGCAAAGGAACGCGGACAGGGCCTTGCTTC. This gives the protein CASSKGTRTGPCF.

CDR3 DNA: TGTGCCAGCAGTCTTTCCGGGGAGCTGTTTTTT. Translated: CASSLSGELFF. This sequence joins TRBV2 and TRBJ2-2; no reliable D call. Trimming took off 5 bases at V and 6 bases at J, with 4 bases between the two ends. The CDR3 spans 11 residues. Germline values: CDR1 SNHLY, CDR2 FYNNEI.

The V call is TRBV19, the J call TRBJ2-5, with D perhaps matching TRBD1 (5 bases). There are 15 residues in the CDR3. Germline loops: CDR1 LNHDA, CDR2 SQIVND (reference sequence). With 4 bases removed from V and 5 bases from J, the gap between germline ends came to 17 bases. CDR3: CASSREGVRAETQYF. The CDR3 nucleotides read TGTGCCAGTAGTAGGGAAGGGGTACGGGCGGAGACCCAGTACTTC.

V gene TRBV6-2 or TRBV6-3 combines with J gene TRBJ2-5; 9 bases are shared with TRBD2. This CDR3 region has 17 residues. Per the germline V gene, CDR1 is MNHEY and CDR2 is SVGEGT. Unmatched junction bases numbered 10, after V lost 0 bases and J lost 5 bases. The CDR3, as DNA: TGTGCCAGCAGTTACTCCGGTGGCGGGAGGGCCGCGGAGACCCAGTACTTC. This translates into CASSYSGGGRAAETQYF.

V usage is TRBV10-2 and J usage is TRBJ2-1; TRBD2 aligns across 12 bases. V trimming: 5 bases; J trimming: 8 bases; junction bases outside the gene matches: 7. CDR3 size: 15 residues. Germline CDR1 is WSHSY and CDR2 is SAAADI. Written as DNA, the CDR3 is TGCGCCAGCAGTCTAGCGGGAGGGCCGGGCGATGAGCAGTTCTTC. This gives the protein CASSLAGGPGDEQFF.

This clone has only one observation. The genes are TRBV5-8 and TRBJ1-5; D call uncertain. Germline CDR1 SGHTS, CDR2 YDEGEE. The CDR3 spans 15 residues. Between the trimmed V and J ends, which lost 2 bases and 1 base, there was a span of 10 bases. CDR3 sequence (DNA): TGTGCCAGCAGCTTTTACTATGGCAGCAATCAGCCCCAGCATTTT. Its translation: CASSFYYGSNQPQHF.